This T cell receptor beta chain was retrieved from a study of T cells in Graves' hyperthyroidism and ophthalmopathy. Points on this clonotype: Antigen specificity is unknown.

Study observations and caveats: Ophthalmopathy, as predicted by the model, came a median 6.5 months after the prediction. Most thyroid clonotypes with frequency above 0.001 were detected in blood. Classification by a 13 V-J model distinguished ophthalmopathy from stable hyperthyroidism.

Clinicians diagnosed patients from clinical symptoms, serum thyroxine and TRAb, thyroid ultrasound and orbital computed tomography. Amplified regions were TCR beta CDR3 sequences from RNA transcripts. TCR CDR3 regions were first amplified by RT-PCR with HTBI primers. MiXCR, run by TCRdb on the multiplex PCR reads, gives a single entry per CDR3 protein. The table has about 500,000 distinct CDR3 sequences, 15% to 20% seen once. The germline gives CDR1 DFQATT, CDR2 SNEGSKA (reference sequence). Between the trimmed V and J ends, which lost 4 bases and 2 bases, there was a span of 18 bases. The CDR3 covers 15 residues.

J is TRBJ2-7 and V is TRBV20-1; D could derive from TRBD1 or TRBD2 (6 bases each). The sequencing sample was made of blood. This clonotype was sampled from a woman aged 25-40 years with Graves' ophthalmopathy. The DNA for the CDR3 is TGCAGTGCTATACAGGGCGGTAGCGGAGCCTACGAGCAGTACTTC. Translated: CSAIQGGSGAYEQYF.